The 7 T cell receptor beta chains in this list originate from one sample, sequenced in a study of CD8 T cells in Susac syndrome. The authors reverse transcribed roughly 0.5 to 1 ug RNA with random hexamers. TCRdb fed the immunoSEQ multiplex PCR reads into MiXCR, producing one record per CDR3 protein. This sample carries 50,000 or so distinct CDR3 sequences, roughly 93% of them seen once, and the ten largest clones take around 0.55%. What was sequenced was CD8+ T cells from PBMCs. These receptors came from a human donor with multiple sclerosis.

The rearrangement uses TRBV11-2 and TRBJ1-2; D ambiguous. V was pared by 2 bases and J by 5 bases, with 18 bases between. The germline V gene has CDR1 SGHAT and CDR2 FQNNGV. The CDR3 totals 16 residues. The CDR3 coding sequence is TGTGCCAGCAGCTTATCTGAGGGAGGAGGGTTATATGGCTACACCTTC. Amino acid sequence: CASSLSEGGGLYGYTF.

The chain carries TRBV29-1 and TRBJ1-2; possibly TRBD1 for D (5 bases). The germline gives CDR1 SQVTM, CDR2 ANQGSEA. V was pared by 4 bases and J by 4 bases, with 10 bases between. There are 12 residues in the CDR3. The CDR3 protein is CSVATEVYGYTF. Here the CDR3 DNA reads TGCAGCGTTGCGACAGAGGTCTATGGCTACACCTTC.

V gene TRBV4-3 combines with J gene TRBJ1-1; D is unclear. Germline CDR1 and CDR2: LGHNA and YSLEER. V lost 0 bases and J 5 bases, leaving 13 bases between the germline ends. The CDR3 consists of 15 residues. CDR3 in amino acids: CASSQDGVVGTEAFF. The CDR3 DNA follows: TGCGCCAGCAGCCAAGACGGGGTGGTGGGAACTGAAGCTTTCTTT.

A single count supports this clonotype. The rearrangement links TRBV27 to TRBJ1-2; perhaps TRBD1 as D (5 bases). CDR1 is MNHEY, CDR2 SMNVEV, per germline (reference sequence). The CDR3 totals 14 residues. V was shortened by 5 bases and J by 6 bases, with 16 bases between the two germline ends. In nucleotides, the CDR3 is TGTGCCAGCAGTCCGGTCGGGGCAGGAAATGGCTACACCTTC. It translates to CASSPVGAGNGYTF.

V usage is TRBV18 and J usage is TRBJ1-1; D gene uncertain. Trimming removed 3 bases at V and 6 bases at J, with 14 bases between. Germline CDR1 reads KGHSH; CDR2 reads LQKENI. The CDR3 consists of 14 residues. In nucleotides, the CDR3 is TGTGCCAGCTCACCCCGGGAGCGATACGCTGAAGCTTTCTTT. Residues: CASSPRERYAEAFF.

The V call is TRBV7-9, the J call TRBJ1-2; D is ambiguous. The CDR3 length is 15 residues. Trimming left V 1 base short and J 4 bases short, with 13 bases between. Germline lookup yields CDR1 SEHNR and CDR2 FQNEAQ (reference sequence). The CDR3 DNA sequence: TGTGCCAGCAGCTTAGGATGGGCAGATAGCTATGGCTACACCTTC. Amino acid sequence: CASSLGWADSYGYTF.

The rearrangement joins TRBV12-3 or TRBV12-4 to TRBJ2-6; D remains ambiguous. V lost 5 bases, J lost 0 bases, and 8 bases lay in between. This CDR3 contains 15 residues. The CDR3 spells CASSPLFSGANVLTF. CDR3 nucleotide sequence: TGTGCCAGCAGTCCTCTGTTCTCTGGGGCCAACGTCCTGACTTTC.